This is a list of T cell receptor beta chains from one sample in a study of identifying expanded T cells in peripheral blood. The data were produced by immunoSEQ multiplex PCR, yet TCRdb's version contains in-frame clones alone and is incomplete. This sample has around 94,000 clones, with approximately 88% found just once. The sample taken for sequencing was blood. These receptors came from a person aged 18 to 69 in good health. CDR3s include the opening cysteine and the closing phenylalanine or tryptophan. D genes are given only for firm matches. Only some rows state a clone size, as once, few, many or a class for expanded clones.

.	TRBJ2-1	.	TRBV7-6	TGTGCCAGCAGCTTATTTAGCTACAATGAGCAGTTCTTC	CASSLFSYNEQFF
.	TRBJ2-7	TRBD1	TRBV19	TGTGCCAGTAGTAGACCTCGACAGGGGGCAACTCTCTACGAGCAGTACTTC	CASSRPRQGATLYEQYF
.	TRBJ1-1	.	TRBV7-2	TGTGCCAGCAGCGGAGGCGTGTCATCGACTTTCTTT	CASSGGVSSTFF
.	TRBJ1-5	.	TRBV5-1	TGCGCCAGCAGCTTAGACAGCTGGAATCAGCCCCAGCATTTT	CASSLDSWNQPQHF
.	TRBJ2-7	.	TRBV19	TGTGCCAGCCGAAGAGGGGAAGGGTACGAGCAGTACTTC	CASRRGEGYEQYF
.	TRBJ1-5	.	TRBV30	TGTGCCTGGAGGGGCGGGGGACGTGGACAGCCCCAGCATTTT	CAWRGGGRGQPQHF
.	TRBJ1-1	TRBD1	TRBV30	TGTGCCTGGAGTGTACTACCCGGACAGGGGAAAAATACTGAAGCTTTCTTT	CAWSVLPGQGKNTEAFF
.	TRBJ1-1	.	TRBV5-1	TGCGCCAGCAGCAGGGTGGCCGACACTGAAGCTTTCTTT	CASSRVADTEAFF
.	TRBJ2-4	.	TRBV28	TGTGCCAGCAGTGACAGGTCAATTGCCAAAAACATTCAGTACTTC	CASSDRSIAKNIQYF
.	TRBJ2-5	TRBD2	TRBV6-6	TGTGCCAGCACCTCTAGCGGGGAAGAGACCCAGTACTTC	CASTSSGEETQYF
.	TRBJ2-3	.	TRBV9	TGTGCCAGCAGCGGTAATGGGGGAGATACGCAGTATTTT	CASSGNGGDTQYF
.	TRBJ1-2	.	TRBV4-3	TGCGCCAGCAGCCACCTAAGGGACGATGGCTACACCTTC	CASSHLRDDGYTF
.	TRBJ2-3	.	TRBV29-1	TGCAGCGTTGTAGTAGGGGACACAGATACGCAGTATTTT	CSVVVGDTDTQYF
once	TRBJ2-7	.	TRBV27	TGTGCCAGCTTACCGACCGTTGTCTCCTACGAGCAGTACTTC	CASLPTVVSYEQYF
.	TRBJ2-5	TRBD1	TRBV6-5	TGTGCCAGCAGTTACTCGGTCAGGGGGCGCGGGGAGACCCAGTACTTC	CASSYSVRGRGETQYF
.	TRBJ2-7	.	TRBV11-2	TGTGCCAGCAGCTTAGGCGGCAGCTACGAGCAGTACTTC	CASSLGGSYEQYF
.	TRBJ2-1	TRBD1	TRBV11-2	TGTGCCAGCAGCCAGGGGGTGAATGAGCAGTTCTTC	CASSQGVNEQFF
.	TRBJ2-7	.	TRBV4-2	TGTGCCAGCAGCCAAGGTACAGGGCTAGTTGGCGAGCAGTACTTC	CASSQGTGLVGEQYF
few	TRBJ2-7	.	TRBV29-1	TGCAGCGTTGTACAGCACGAGCAGTACTTC	CSVVQHEQYF
once	TRBJ1-1	TRBD1	TRBV10-1	TGCGCCAGCAGTGAACTCCCAGGGGGCACTGAAGCTTTCTTT	CASSELPGGTEAFF
.	TRBJ2-1	.	TRBV20-1	TGCAGTGCTAGAGTTTGGAATGAGCAGTTCTTC	CSARVWNEQFF
.	TRBJ2-5	.	TRBV5-1	TGCGCCAGCAGCCTCTTCCAAGAGACCCAGTACTTC	CASSLFQETQYF
few	TRBJ1-5	TRBD1	TRBV11-1	TGTGCCATTAGGACAGGGGGCCAGCCCCAGCATTTT	CAIRTGGQPQHF
.	TRBJ2-7	.	TRBV28	TGTGCCAGCAGTTTACAGTTCTCCGAGCAGTACTTC	CASSLQFSEQYF
.	TRBJ2-5	.	TRBV6-5	TGTGCCAGCAGTTACTCCGGGGGCTCTCAAGAGACCCAGTACTTC	CASSYSGGSQETQYF
.	TRBJ1-2	.	TRBV18	TGTGCCAGCTCACCTCCCGGGACGAGGCTCGGCTACACCTTC	CASSPPGTRLGYTF
.	TRBJ2-7	.	TRBV11-3	TGTGCCAGCAGCTTAGTGCGCCTGAGCGAGCAGTACTTC	CASSLVRLSEQYF
.	TRBJ2-3	.	TRBV10-3	TGTGCCATCGCAAGAGATAGCGGCAACACAGATACGCAGTATTTT	CAIARDSGNTDTQYF
.	TRBJ2-4	TRBD1	TRBV4-1	TGCGCCAGCAGCCAAGATATAGGGGACAGTGGCGAAAACATTCAGTACTTC	CASSQDIGDSGENIQYF
.	TRBJ2-5	.	TRBV9	TGTGCCAGCTCGAAGGCCAGGGACGGGAGACGGGAGACCCAGTACTTC	CASSKARDGRRETQYF
.	TRBJ1-1	.	TRBV19	TGTGCCAGTAGTATCGCGCAGGATGAAGCTTTCTTT	CASSIAQDEAFF
.	TRBJ2-7	.	TRBV11-1	TGTGCCAGCAGCTATTCCCGGGTTCCCGGATACGAGCAGTACTTC	CASSYSRVPGYEQYF
.	TRBJ1-1	.	TRBV14	TGTGCCAGCAGCCTAAACATCAGGGTATCAGACACTGAAGCTTTCTTT	CASSLNIRVSDTEAFF
.	TRBJ2-5	TRBD2	TRBV19	TGTGCCAGTGCCAGCCCAGCGGGGTATCAAGAGACCCAGTACTTC	CASASPAGYQETQYF
.	TRBJ2-1	TRBD1	TRBV2	TGTGCCAGCAGACGACAGGGGGAGCAGTTCTTC	CASRRQGEQFF
.	TRBJ1-2	TRBD1	TRBV9	TGTGCCAGCAGCGTACCCGGGACAGGGACGTCTGGCTACACCTTC	CASSVPGTGTSGYTF
.	TRBJ2-5	.	TRBV4-3	TGCGCCAGCAGCCAAGATTTGGGGGTGGAGACCCAGTACTTC	CASSQDLGVETQYF
.	TRBJ1-2	.	TRBV4-2	TGTGCCAGCAGCCAAGGCAGGGACGGTCGGGGCTACACCTTC	CASSQGRDGRGYTF
.	TRBJ2-7	.	TRBV6-5	TGTGCCAGCCGGCAGGAGGGGACTCGCGAGCAGTACTTC	CASRQEGTREQYF
.	TRBJ2-2	TRBD2	TRBV28	TGTGCCAGCATAGCGGGAGGCGGCACCGGGGAGCTGTTTTTT	CASIAGGGTGELFF
.	TRBJ2-3	.	TRBV9	TGTGCCAGCAGCGTAGAACCAGGGATGCACAGCGGTACGCAGTATTTT	CASSVEPGMHSGTQYF
.	TRBJ2-7	TRBD1	TRBV29-1	TGCAGCGTGGGCCTGGACAGGGGATACGAGCAGTACTTC	CSVGLDRGYEQYF
.	TRBJ2-7	TRBD1	TRBV28	TGTGCCAGCATCGAAGACAGGGCGTCCTCCTACGAGCAGTACTTC	CASIEDRASSYEQYF
once	TRBJ2-7	.	TRBV5-8	TGTGCCAGCAGCTTGGAGGGAGCCTACGAGCAGTACTTC	CASSLEGAYEQYF
.	TRBJ1-1	.	TRBV4-1	TGCGCCAGCAGCCAAGATCATGGAAGGGCTGAAGCTTTCTTT	CASSQDHGRAEAFF
.	TRBJ2-3	TRBD1	TRBV5-6	TGTGCCAGCAGCCCGACAGGGTTGCCAGATACGCAGTATTTT	CASSPTGLPDTQYF
.	TRBJ1-1	.	TRBV10-3	TGTGCCATCAGTACCGAAAGGGTAATCGAGGGGACTGAAGCTTTCTTT	CAISTERVIEGTEAFF
.	TRBJ2-5	.	TRBV6-1	TGTGCCAGCAGCCTTACATCGTACCAAGAGACCCAGTACTTC	CASSLTSYQETQYF
.	TRBJ2-3	.	TRBV10-3	TGTGCCATCAGTGAGTCTGGAGGGAGCACAGATACGCAGTATTTT	CAISESGGSTDTQYF
.	TRBJ2-3	TRBD2	TRBV4-3	TGCGCCAGCAGCCAAGATGGTAGAAGCGGGGGCACAGATACGCAGTATTTT	CASSQDGRSGGTDTQYF
.	TRBJ2-5	.	TRBV9	TGTGCCAGCAGCGTAGGGCCTACCCAAGAGACCCAGTACTTC	CASSVGPTQETQYF
.	TRBJ2-1	TRBD2	TRBV6-5	TGTGCCAGCGATAGCGGGAATTACAATGAGCAGTTCTTC	CASDSGNYNEQFF
.	TRBJ2-1	.	TRBV7-6	TGTGCCAGCAGCTTAATCCAGGCCAGCTCCTACAATGAGCAGTTCTTC	CASSLIQASSYNEQFF
.	TRBJ2-5	TRBD1	TRBV5-1	TGCGCCAGCAGCTTGGGGGCCAACCACAGGGGGCCGGAGACCCAGTACTTC	CASSLGANHRGPETQYF